The 25 T cell receptor beta chains below were found in one sample sequenced in a study of T cells in narcolepsy. Libraries were prepared by immunoSEQ multiplex PCR; TCRdb keeps only in-frame clonotypes and omits some of them. The table includes tens of thousands of clones, roughly 77% detected once. The sample taken for sequencing was CD45RA- memory CD4+ T cells from PBMCs. The source is a human donor with narcolepsy.

The rearrangement joins TRBV15 to TRBJ2-2; D might be TRBD1 (6 bases). The CDR3 contains 13 residues. V was trimmed by 3 bases and J by 8 bases, leaving 10 bases between them. Germline V gives CDR1 LNHNV, CDR2 YYDKDF (reference sequence). As DNA, the CDR3 is TGTGCCACCAGCAGCCGCAGGGGAGGGGAGCTGTTTTTT. Protein: CATSSRRGGELFF.

The CDR3 loop reads CASTHTADGYTF. The CDR3 region has the DNA TGTGCCAGCACCCATACAGCGGATGGCTACACCTTC. The chain joins TRBV6-1 to TRBJ1-2; the D is unclear. The length of the CDR3 is 12 residues. The V gene's germline CDR1 is MNHNS and CDR2 SASEGT. V was shortened by 7 bases and J by 6 bases, with 12 bases between the two germline ends.

This chain links TRBV11-1 with TRBJ2-5; 9 nucleotides line up with TRBD1. Trimming at V came to 5 bases and at J to 4 bases, leaving 2 bases not matched to a gene. CDR1 and CDR2 from the germline V gene are SGHAT and FQDESV (reference sequence). The CDR3 has 13 amino acids. Here the CDR3 reads CASSRDRAETQYF. For the CDR3, the DNA is TGTGCCAGCAGCCGGGACAGGGCAGAGACCCAGTACTTC.

The chain joins TRBV11-1 to TRBJ2-1; tentatively, D is TRBD1 (7 bases). V lost 2 bases and J lost 7, with 21 bases in between. This CDR3 is 17 amino acids long. The germline gives CDR1 SGHAT, CDR2 FQDESV (reference sequence). CDR3 sequence (DNA): TGTGCCAGCAGCTTACGGCTTCGACAGGGAGGAGGGAATGAGCAGTTCTTC. It is translated as CASSLRLRQGGGNEQFF. The whole variable domain, filled in from reference TRBV11-1 and TRBJ2-1, reads EAEVAQSPRYKITEKSQAVAFWCDPISGHATLYWYRQILGQGPELLVQFQDESVVDDSQLPKDRFSAERLKGVDSTLKIQPAELGDSAMYLCASSLRLRQGGGNEQFFGPGTRLTVL.

Concerning this clone: Sequence at one end of the junction differs from germline and may be a read error. J is TRBJ2-7 and V is TRBV6-6, with D possibly being TRBD2 (6 bases). In germline, CDR1 is MNHNY, CDR2 SVGAGI (reference sequence). This CDR3 is 15 amino acids long. DNA for the CDR3: TGTGCCAGCAGTTCCCACGCCACCGGGGACTTAGCAATCCGCTTC. Its protein is CASSSHATGDLAIRF.

The chain links TRBV30 to TRBJ1-5; D remains unclear. The CDR3 extends over 13 amino acids. Looked up from germline, CDR1 is GTSNPN and CDR2 is SVGIG (reference sequence). Trimming left V 4 bases short and J 4 bases short, with 11 bases between. The CDR3 DNA sequence: TGTGCCTGGATGTTGCCAAAAAATCAGCCCCAGCATTTT. Translated, it gives CAWMLPKNQPQHF.

This chain uses TRBV7-3 with TRBJ2-7, with TRBD1 matching 8 bases. Germline V CDR1 and CDR2: SGHTA, FQGTGA. V gave up 3 bases and J gave up 7 bases; unmatched junction bases: 5. The CDR3 runs to 13 residues. The CDR3, as DNA: TGTGCCAGCAGCTTGGGACAGGTCCGAGAGCAGTACTTC. This sequence encodes CASSLGQVREQYF.

The rearrangement uses TRBV6-5 and TRBJ2-7; D uncertain. The germline V gene has CDR1 MNHEY and CDR2 SVGAGI. This CDR3 contains 11 residues. V was pared by 7 bases and J by 3 bases, with 7 bases between. DNA for the CDR3: TGTGCCAGCACCCTAGGCTACGAGCAGTACTTC. Translating it yields CASTLGYEQYF.

V gene TRBV5-1 combines with J gene TRBJ2-7; a possible D gene is TRBD2 (5 bases). V was cut by 6 bases and J by 6 bases, with 10 bases left in between. This CDR3 is built from 11 residues. Looked up from germline, CDR1 is SGHRS and CDR2 is YFSETQ. The CDR3 loop reads CASMGEREQYF. CDR3 DNA sequence: TGCGCCAGCATGGGAGAGCGCGAGCAGTACTTC.

This clone was recorded once. Other DNA sequences in this specimen translate into the identical CDR3. CDR3 sequence reads: CASSEGGEHTGELFF. CDR3 sequence (DNA): TGCGCCAGCAGCGAAGGGGGGGAGCACACCGGGGAGCTGTTTTTT. V and J are TRBV4-3 and TRBJ2-2, with D tentatively TRBD2 (7 bases). The CDR3 runs 15 residues. V shed 5 bases and J shed 3 bases, with 13 bases lying between them. Germline V gene sequence: CDR1 LGHNA, CDR2 YSLEER.

This sequence joins TRBV27 and TRBJ1-1; TRBD1 might be the D (6 bases). This CDR3 is 16 amino acids long. V was trimmed by 4 bases and J by 4 bases, leaving 19 bases between them. Germline CDR1 MNHEY, CDR2 SMNVEV (reference sequence). The CDR3 is CASSSNDRPATTEAFF. CDR3 nucleotide sequence: TGTGCCAGCAGTTCAAATGACAGGCCTGCGACCACTGAAGCTTTCTTT.

V and J are TRBV5-4 and TRBJ2-5, with TRBD2 identical over 7 bases. The junction had 14 bases not matched to a gene; V was cut back by 0 bases and J by 6 bases. The CDR3 extends over 17 amino acids. The germline V gene encodes CDR1 SGHNT and CDR2 YYREEE (reference sequence). The CDR3 region has the DNA TGTGCCAGCAGCTTGGCTTCTGGCGGGAGAATGGAAAAGACCCAGTACTTC. It specifies CASSLASGGRMEKTQYF.

V and J are TRBV28 and TRBJ2-1; no firm D call. The CDR3 has 16 residues. V gave up 2 bases and J gave up 7 bases, with 18 bases separating them. CDR1 and CDR2 from the germline V gene are MDHEN and SYDVKM. CDR3 nucleotides: TGTGCCAGCAGTTTACCTCGCGGTGGTGGATGGAATGAGCAGTTCTTC. Its translation: CASSLPRGGGWNEQFF.

This clone was detected only once. V gene TRBV28 combines with J gene TRBJ2-1; TRBD2 is a possible D gene (6 bases). The germline V gene encodes CDR1 MDHEN and CDR2 SYDVKM. The CDR3 is made up of 15 amino acids. V was cut by 7 bases and J by 5 bases, with 18 bases left in between. DNA of the CDR3: TGTGCCAGCACCAGAACCCAAGGGAGGAACAATGAGCAGTTCTTC. It encodes CASTRTQGRNNEQFF.

The chain recombines TRBV18 with TRBJ2-2; D may correspond to TRBD1 or TRBD2 (6 bases each). The CDR3 is 17 residues long. Trimming removed 6 bases from V and 4 bases from J, with 21 bases in between. Germline CDR1 is KGHSH and CDR2 is LQKENI. Written as DNA, the CDR3 is TGTGCCAGCTCCCTTTCAGTCGGGGGCCACCTCACCGGGGAGCTGTTTTTT. The encoded protein is CASSLSVGGHLTGELFF. The whole variable domain, remainder taken from reference TRBV18 and TRBJ2-2, is NAGVMQNPRHLVRRRGQEARLRCSPMKGHSHVYWYRQLPEEGLKFMVYLQKENIIDESGMPKERFSAEFPKEGPSILRIQQVVRGDSAAYFCASSLSVGGHLTGELFFGEGSRLTVL.

This chain connects TRBV10-3 to TRBJ2-7, with D tentatively TRBD1 (6 bases). V was shortened by 6 bases and J by 6 bases, with 12 bases between the two germline ends. There are 12 residues in the CDR3. Per germline, CDR1 ENHRY and CDR2 SYGVKD. The DNA for the CDR3 is TGTGCCATCAGGACGGGGACACCCGAGCAGTACTTC. This sequence encodes CAIRTGTPEQYF.

The rearrangement links TRBV7-3 to TRBJ2-1, with a tentative D call TRBD1 (6 bases). V lost 2 bases and J lost 0, with 8 bases in between. Per germline, CDR1 SGHTA and CDR2 FQGTGA. CDR3 length equals 15 residues. The CDR3 bases are TGTGCCAGCAGCTTAGGGACAAGCTCCTACAATGAGCAGTTCTTC. This translates into CASSLGTSSYNEQFF.

The rearrangement uses TRBV7-2 and TRBJ2-1; D tentatively reads TRBD1 or TRBD2 (5 bases each). CDR1 is SGHTA and CDR2 is FQGNSA in the germline V gene. The germline V and J ends were trimmed by 5 bases and 6 bases, with 17 bases remaining between them. This CDR3 is built from 15 residues. CDR3 nucleotides: TGTGCCAGCAGCCTGAGGGTAGGGGTTCGCAATGAGCAGTTCTTC. It translates to CASSLRVGVRNEQFF.

The rearrangement links TRBV6-6 to TRBJ1-1; no clear D. Between the trimmed V and J ends, which lost 6 bases and 2 bases, there was a span of 10 bases. The CDR3 totals 13 residues. CDR1 and CDR2 from the germline V gene are MNHNY and SVGAGI (reference sequence). The CDR3 protein is CASRLGPNTEAFF. In DNA, the CDR3 is TGTGCCAGCAGGTTAGGACCCAACACTGAAGCTTTCTTT.

The chain couples TRBV10-3 to TRBJ1-6; possibly TRBD1 for D (5 bases). The germline V gene encodes CDR1 ENHRY and CDR2 SYGVKD. This CDR3 region has 13 residues. The V and J ends lost 4 bases and 8 bases respectively, with 9 bases between them. CDR3 residues: CAISARGDSPLHF. The CDR3 DNA reads TGTGCCATCAGTGCCCGGGGGGATTCACCCCTCCACTTT.

The chain uses TRBV6-1 and TRBJ1-1; possibly TRBD1 for D (6 bases). Germline-derived CDR1 and CDR2 are MNHNS and SASEGT. V was shortened by 2 bases and J by 11 bases, with 6 bases between the two germline ends. The CDR3 contains 10 residues. DNA of the CDR3: TGTGCCAGCAGTGAACAGGGGGCTTTCTTT. It translates to CASSEQGAFF.

The CDR3 DNA reads as TGTGCCAGCAGTCGATCAGAAAACACCGGGGAGCTGTTTTTT. This gives the protein CASSRSENTGELFF. This sequence joins TRBV2 and TRBJ2-2; D gene unclear. The CDR3 covers 14 residues. V was cut by 5 bases and J by 2 bases, with 9 bases left in between. Germline CDR1 SNHLY, CDR2 FYNNEI.

The V call is TRBV7-9, the J call TRBJ2-1; TRBD2 might be the D (6 bases). The CDR3 has 15 amino acids. The germline V gene encodes CDR1 SEHNR and CDR2 FQNEAQ (reference sequence). Trimming stripped 5 bases from V and 7 bases from J, with 18 bases between. CDR3 coding DNA: TGTGCCAGCAGCCGGGGCCAAGGTGGGGGGAATGAGCAGTTCTTC. Translated, it gives CASSRGQGGGNEQFF.

The rearrangement uses TRBV19 and TRBJ1-5; unclear D gene. V was pared by 4 bases and J by 0 bases, with 10 bases between. There are 15 residues in the CDR3. The germline V gene has CDR1 LNHDA and CDR2 SQIVND (reference sequence). The CDR3 bases are TGTGCCAGTAGTACAGGACGGGATAGCAATCAGCCCCAGCATTTT. Protein: CASSTGRDSNQPQHF.

The chain uses TRBV2 and TRBJ2-3, with D uncertain. V lost 6 bases and J 4 bases, leaving 20 bases between the germline ends. The CDR3 consists of 16 residues. Germline V gives CDR1 SNHLY, CDR2 FYNNEI. CDR3 sequence reads: CASRKLSGFGADTQYF. The CDR3 bases are TGTGCCAGCAGAAAGTTGTCAGGTTTTGGGGCAGATACGCAGTATTTT.